Shown below are 8 T cell receptor beta chains from a single sample sequenced in a study of identical twins. In TCRdb, the 5' RACE reads were re-called with MiXCR into one record per CDR3 protein. Of about 520,000 distinct CDR3 sequences listed, approximately 22% are singletons. This sample was also put to use in a study of T cells expressing NK-cell markers.

The specimen sequenced was CD4+ T cells sorted from blood. These receptors came from a woman aged 18-29 years in good health.

The genes are TRBV11-3 and TRBJ2-1; TRBD1 might be the D (5 bases). Germline assignment: CDR1 SGHNT and CDR2 YENEEA. The CDR3 totals 12 residues. V gave up 1 base and J gave up 10 bases, with 8 bases separating them. This chain's CDR3 is CASSLAGLEQFF. For the CDR3, the DNA is TGTGCCAGCAGCTTAGCAGGGCTCGAGCAGTTCTTC.

The rearrangement links TRBV20-1 to TRBJ2-7, with TRBD2 matching 11 bases. The V gene end was trimmed by 4 bases and the J gene end by 4 bases; junction bases not matched to a gene: 6. This CDR3 contains 14 residues. The germline gives CDR1 DFQATT, CDR2 SNEGSKA (reference sequence). The CDR3 region is CSATTSGSMYEQYF. For the CDR3, the DNA is TGCAGTGCTACTACTAGCGGGAGTATGTACGAGCAGTACTTC.

This clonotype was found a few times. The chain couples TRBV20-1 to TRBJ2-1; either TRBD1 or TRBD2 may fit D (6 bases each). Trimming removed 3 bases from V and 1 base from J, with 13 bases in between. CDR3 size: 15 residues. Germline CDR1 DFQATT, CDR2 SNEGSKA (reference sequence). The CDR3 region is CSASGPGASYNEQFF. Here the CDR3 DNA reads TGCAGTGCTAGTGGTCCGGGGGCTTCCTACAATGAGCAGTTCTTC.

The rearrangement uses TRBV14 and TRBJ2-7; D remains unclear. Deletions cut 0 bases from V and 3 bases from J, with 9 bases between. The CDR3 contains 14 residues. From germline, CDR1 is SGHDN and CDR2 FVKESK. The CDR3 nucleotides read TGTGCCAGCAGCCAAGAAAACAGTTACTACGAGCAGTACTTC. This sequence encodes CASSQENSYYEQYF.

CDR3 bases: TGTGCCATACGGACAGGGGGCGAGGGGACTGAAGCTTTCTTT. Encoded protein: CAIRTGGEGTEAFF. The chain couples TRBV10-3 to TRBJ1-1; 11 positions match TRBD1. Trimming at V came to 9 bases and at J to 5 bases, leaving 8 bases not matched to a gene. The CDR3 sequence is 14 residues long. The germline gives CDR1 ENHRY, CDR2 SYGVKD.

The chain has TRBV10-2 and TRBJ2-7; 8 positions agree with TRBD2. CDR1 WSHSY and CDR2 SAAADI come from the germline V gene. The length of the CDR3 is 14 residues. The V segment lost 6 bases and the J segment 5 bases; nucleotides outside the gene matches: 9. CDR3 in DNA: TGCGCCAGCAGGTCAGCGGGAGTTAGAAACGAGCAGTACTTC. Protein product: CASRSAGVRNEQYF.

This clonotype was seen a handful of times. The chain carries TRBV20-1 and TRBJ1-4; the match to TRBD1 covers 11 bases. The germline gives CDR1 DFQATT, CDR2 SNEGSKA (reference sequence). Unmatched junction bases numbered 2, after V lost 5 bases and J lost 3 bases. The CDR3 is 14 amino acids. DNA of the CDR3: TGCAGTGCTGGACAGGGGGCGGCTAATGAAAAACTGTTTTTT. Translating gives CSAGQGAANEKLFF.

This chain connects TRBV4-3 to TRBJ2-1, with 9 bases identical to TRBD2. The CDR3 is made up of 15 amino acids. After removal of 0 bases from V and 8 bases from J, the junction contained 5 bases not matched to a gene. CDR1 is LGHNA and CDR2 is YSLEER in the germline V gene. Here the CDR3 reads CASSQDRGRGDEQFF. The CDR3 DNA reads TGCGCCAGCAGCCAAGATCGCGGGAGGGGCGATGAGCAGTTCTTC.